This T cell receptor beta chain was sequenced during a study of human T cells and chemical hapten exposure. Overall study: For sensitization, 2% DPC was applied to an approximately 2 cm by approximately 2 cm patch of upper inner arm skin. Weekly scalp doses of diphenylcyclopropenone were given to patients during the approximately 23-week study.

Specified time point: pre-sensitization, week 0. As for treatment: therapeutic diphenylcyclopropenone sensitization with weekly scalp DPC. Study findings and constraints: Alopecia affecting every donor means their immune response may not match healthy people's.

Using its own MiXCR run on the RACE reads, TCRdb lists one record per CDR3 protein. Of over 55,000 distinct CDR3 sequences in the sample, over 9% were seen once. CDR3 size: 17 residues. The V gene lost 0 bases and the J gene lost 5 bases, with 18 bases spanning the gap. Points on this clonotype: The target antigen is unknown.

The sequenced sample was whole blood, obtained in connection with sensitization to the hapten diphenylcyclopropenone (DPC). This receptor was identified in a man in his forties with alopecia areata. Some clones in this sample may be carry-over from other donors' samples. The chain employs TRBV5-7 and TRBJ1-5; a weak D match, TRBD1 (5 bases). TRBV5-7 is designated an ORF whose function remains uncertain. The CDR3 DNA is TGTGCCAGCAGCTTGGAAGTTCCCAACGGGACCGATCAGCCCCAGCATTTT. Protein sequence: CASSLEVPNGTDQPQHF.